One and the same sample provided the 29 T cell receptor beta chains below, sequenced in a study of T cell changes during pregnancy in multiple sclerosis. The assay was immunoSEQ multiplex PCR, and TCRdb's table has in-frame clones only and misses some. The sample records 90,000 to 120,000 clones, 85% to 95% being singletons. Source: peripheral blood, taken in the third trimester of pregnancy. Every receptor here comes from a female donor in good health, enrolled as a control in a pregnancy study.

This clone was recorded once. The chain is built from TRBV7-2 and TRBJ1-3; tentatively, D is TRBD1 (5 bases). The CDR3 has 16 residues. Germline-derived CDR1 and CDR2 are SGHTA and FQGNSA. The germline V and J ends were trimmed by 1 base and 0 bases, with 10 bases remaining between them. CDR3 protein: CASSLEWTNSGNTIYF. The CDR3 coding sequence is TGTGCCAGCAGCTTAGAATGGACAAACTCTGGAAACACCATATATTTT.

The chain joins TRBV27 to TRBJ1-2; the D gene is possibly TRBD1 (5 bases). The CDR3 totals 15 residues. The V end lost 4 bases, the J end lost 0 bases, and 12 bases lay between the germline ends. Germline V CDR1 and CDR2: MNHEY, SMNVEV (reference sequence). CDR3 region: CASSYLDRPNYGYTF. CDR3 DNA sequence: TGTGCCAGCAGTTACCTCGACAGACCTAACTATGGCTACACCTTC.

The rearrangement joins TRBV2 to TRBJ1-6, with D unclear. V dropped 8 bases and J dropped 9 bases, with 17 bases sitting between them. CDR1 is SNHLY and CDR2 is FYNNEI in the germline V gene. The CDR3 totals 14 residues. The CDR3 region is CASDPASRISPLHF. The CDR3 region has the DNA TGTGCCAGCGACCCAGCGTCGCGAATTTCACCCCTCCACTTT.

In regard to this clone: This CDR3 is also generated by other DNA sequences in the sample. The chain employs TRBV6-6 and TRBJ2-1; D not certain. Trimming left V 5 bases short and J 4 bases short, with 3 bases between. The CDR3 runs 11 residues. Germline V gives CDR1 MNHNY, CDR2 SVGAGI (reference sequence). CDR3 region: CASSLYNEQFF. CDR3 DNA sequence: TGTGCCAGCAGTCTTTACAATGAGCAGTTCTTC.

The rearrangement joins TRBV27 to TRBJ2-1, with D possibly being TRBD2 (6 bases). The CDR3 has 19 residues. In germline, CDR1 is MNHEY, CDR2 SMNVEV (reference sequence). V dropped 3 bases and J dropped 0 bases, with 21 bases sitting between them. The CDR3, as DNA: TGTGCCAGCAGTTTTAACCCCCCCGGACTACCTAGCTCCTACAATGAGCAGTTCTTC. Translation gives CASSFNPPGLPSSYNEQFF.

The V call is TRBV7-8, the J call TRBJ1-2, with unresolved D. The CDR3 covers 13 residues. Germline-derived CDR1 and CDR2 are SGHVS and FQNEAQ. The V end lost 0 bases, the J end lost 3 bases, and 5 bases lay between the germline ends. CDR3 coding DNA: TGTGCCAGCAGCTTAGCGCGGGACTATGGCTACACCTTC. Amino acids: CASSLARDYGYTF.

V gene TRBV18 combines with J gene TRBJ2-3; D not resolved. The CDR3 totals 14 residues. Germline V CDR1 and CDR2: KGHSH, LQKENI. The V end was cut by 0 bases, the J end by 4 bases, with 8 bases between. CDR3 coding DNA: TGTGCCAGCTCACCACCCTCCTCGGCAGATACGCAGTATTTT. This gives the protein CASSPPSSADTQYF. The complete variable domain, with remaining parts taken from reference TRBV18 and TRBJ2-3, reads NAGVMQNPRHLVRRRGQEARLRCSPMKGHSHVYWYRQLPEEGLKFMVYLQKENIIDESGMPKERFSAEFPKEGPSILRIQQVVRGDSAAYFCASSPPSSADTQYFGPGTRLTVL.

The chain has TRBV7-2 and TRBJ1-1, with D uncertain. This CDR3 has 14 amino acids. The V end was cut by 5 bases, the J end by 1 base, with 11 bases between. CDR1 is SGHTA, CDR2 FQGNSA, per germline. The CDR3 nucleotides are TGTGCCAGCAGCCGCGGACGGGAGAACACTGAAGCTTTCTTT. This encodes CASSRGRENTEAFF.

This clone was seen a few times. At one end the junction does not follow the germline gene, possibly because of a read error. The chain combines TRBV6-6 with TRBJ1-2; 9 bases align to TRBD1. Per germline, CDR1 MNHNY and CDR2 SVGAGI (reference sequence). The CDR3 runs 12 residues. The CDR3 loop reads CASRPGQGPSRF. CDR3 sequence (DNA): TGTGCCAGCAGGCCGGGACAGGGACCCTCTCGCTTC.

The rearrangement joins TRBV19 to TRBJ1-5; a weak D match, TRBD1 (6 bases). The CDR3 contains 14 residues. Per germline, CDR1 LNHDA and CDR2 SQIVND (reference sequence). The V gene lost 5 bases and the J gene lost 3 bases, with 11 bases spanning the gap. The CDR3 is CASSATGNNQPQHF. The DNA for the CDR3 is TGTGCCAGTAGTGCAACAGGGAACAATCAGCCCCAGCATTTT.

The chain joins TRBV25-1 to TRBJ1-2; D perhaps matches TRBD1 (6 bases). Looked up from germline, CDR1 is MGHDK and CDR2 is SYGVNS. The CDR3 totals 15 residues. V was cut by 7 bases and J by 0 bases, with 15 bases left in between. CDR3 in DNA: TGTGCCAGCACCCCTGGGGGCACCTCTAACTATGGCTACACCTTC. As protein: CASTPGGTSNYGYTF.

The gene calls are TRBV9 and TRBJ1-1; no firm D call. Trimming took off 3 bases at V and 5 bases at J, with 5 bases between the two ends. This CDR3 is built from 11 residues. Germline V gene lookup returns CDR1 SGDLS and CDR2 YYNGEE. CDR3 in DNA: TGTGCCAGCAGCGCCGGGACTGAAGCTTTCTTT. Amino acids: CASSAGTEAFF.

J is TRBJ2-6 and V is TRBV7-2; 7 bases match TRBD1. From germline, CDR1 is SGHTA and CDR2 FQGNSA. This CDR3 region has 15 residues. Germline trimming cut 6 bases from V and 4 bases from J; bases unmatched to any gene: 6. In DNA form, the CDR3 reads TGTGCCAGCAGGTACAGGGGATCCGGGGCCAACGTCCTGACTTTC. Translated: CASRYRGSGANVLTF. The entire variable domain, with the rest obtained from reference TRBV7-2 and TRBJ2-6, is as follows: GAGVSQSPSNKVTEKGKDVELRCDPISGHTALYWYRQSLGQGLEFLIYFQGNSAPDKSGLPSDRFSAERTGGSVSTLTIQRTQQEDSAVYLCASRYRGSGANVLTFGAGSRLTVL.

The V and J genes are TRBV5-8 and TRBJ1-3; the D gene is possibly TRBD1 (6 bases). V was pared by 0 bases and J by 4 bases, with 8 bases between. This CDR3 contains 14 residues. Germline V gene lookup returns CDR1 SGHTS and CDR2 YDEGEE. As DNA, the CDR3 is TGTGCCAGCAGCTTGGACAGGGCCGGAAACACCATATATTTT. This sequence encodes CASSLDRAGNTIYF. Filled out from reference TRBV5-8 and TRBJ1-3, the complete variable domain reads EAGVTQSPTHLIKTRGQQATLRCSPISGHTSVYWYQQALGLGLQFLLWYDEGEERNRGNFPPRFSGRQFPNYSSELNVNALELEDSALYLCASSLDRAGNTIYFGEGSWLTVV.

The DNA for the CDR3 is TGTGCCAGCAGCCTCAAAACCCCCGGGGGGGGTGGCAATTCACCCCTCCACTTT. Residues: CASSLKTPGGGGNSPLHF. The chain combines TRBV27 with TRBJ1-6; possible D gene TRBD1, 5 bases. CDR1 and CDR2 from the germline V gene are MNHEY and SMNVEV (reference sequence). Trimming shortened V by 6 bases and J by 7 bases, and 25 bases separated the two germline ends. This CDR3 comprises 18 residues.

The CDR3 sequence: CASSVVAGGTPLEDTQYF. In nucleotides, the CDR3 is TGTGCCAGCAGCGTAGTAGCGGGGGGCACCCCTCTCGAGGATACGCAGTATTTT. The chain joins TRBV9 to TRBJ2-3, with 10 bases lining up with TRBD2. V gave up 0 bases and J gave up 6 bases; unmatched junction bases: 13. The CDR3 totals 18 residues. CDR1 SGDLS and CDR2 YYNGEE come from the germline V gene.

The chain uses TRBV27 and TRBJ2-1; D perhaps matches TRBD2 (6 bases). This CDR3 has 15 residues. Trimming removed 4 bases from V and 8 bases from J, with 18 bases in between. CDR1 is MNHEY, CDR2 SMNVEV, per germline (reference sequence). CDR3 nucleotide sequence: TGTGCCAGCAGTTCCCCGGGACGGGGGAAGGATGAGCAGTTCTTC. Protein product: CASSSPGRGKDEQFF.

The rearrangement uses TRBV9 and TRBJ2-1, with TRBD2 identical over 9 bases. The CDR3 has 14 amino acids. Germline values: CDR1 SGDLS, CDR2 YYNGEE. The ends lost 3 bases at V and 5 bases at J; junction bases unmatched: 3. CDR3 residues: CASSGSGGHNEQFF. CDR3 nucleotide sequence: TGTGCCAGCAGCGGTAGCGGGGGTCACAATGAGCAGTTCTTC.

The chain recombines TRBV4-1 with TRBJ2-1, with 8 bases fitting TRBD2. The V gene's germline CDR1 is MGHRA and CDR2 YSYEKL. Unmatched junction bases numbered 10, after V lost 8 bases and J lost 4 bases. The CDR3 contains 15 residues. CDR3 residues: CASAEERGTYNEQFF. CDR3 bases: TGCGCCAGCGCCGAGGAGCGGGGGACTTACAATGAGCAGTTCTTC.

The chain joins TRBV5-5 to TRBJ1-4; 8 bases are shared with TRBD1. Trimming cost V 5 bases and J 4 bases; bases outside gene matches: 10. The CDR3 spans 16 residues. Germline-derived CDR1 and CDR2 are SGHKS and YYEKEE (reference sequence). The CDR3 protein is CASRNNDRGVNEKLFF. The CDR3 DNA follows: TGTGCCAGCAGGAATAACGACAGGGGAGTTAATGAAAAACTGTTTTTT.

Here the CDR3 DNA reads TGCGCCAGCAGCTTGGGCTCAACGGCTAACTATGGCTACACCTTC. Residues: CASSLGSTANYGYTF. The chain carries TRBV5-1 and TRBJ1-2; D uncertain. Trimming took off 0 bases at V and 0 bases at J, with 9 bases between the two ends. The CDR3 sequence is 15 residues long. Per the germline V gene, CDR1 is SGHRS and CDR2 is YFSETQ.

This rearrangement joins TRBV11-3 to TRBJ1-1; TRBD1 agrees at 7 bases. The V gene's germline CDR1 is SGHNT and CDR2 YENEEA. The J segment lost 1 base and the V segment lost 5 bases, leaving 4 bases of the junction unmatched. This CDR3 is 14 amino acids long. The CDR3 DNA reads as TGTGCCAGCAGCGCCCGGACAGGGAACACTGAAGCTTTCTTT. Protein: CASSARTGNTEAFF. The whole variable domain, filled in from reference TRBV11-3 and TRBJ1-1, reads EAGVVQSPRYKIIEKKQPVAFWCNPISGHNTLYWYLQNLGQGPELLIRYENEEAVDDSQLPKDRFSAERLKGVDSTLKIQPAELGDSAVYLCASSARTGNTEAFFGQGTRLTVV.

The CDR3 region is CASRITSPGGLRFNEQFF. The DNA for the CDR3 is TGTGCCAGCAGGATCACCTCCCCGGGGGGGCTTCGGTTCAATGAGCAGTTCTTC. This chain joins TRBV27 and TRBJ2-1; the match to TRBD2 covers 8 bases. This CDR3 has 18 amino acids. The junction had 19 bases not matched to a gene; V was cut back by 6 bases and J by 6 bases. The germline V gene encodes CDR1 MNHEY and CDR2 SMNVEV (reference sequence).

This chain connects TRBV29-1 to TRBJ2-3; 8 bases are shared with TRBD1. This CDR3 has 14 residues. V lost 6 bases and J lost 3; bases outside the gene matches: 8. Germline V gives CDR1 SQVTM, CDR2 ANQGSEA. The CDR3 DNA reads TGCAGCGTAACGCAGGGGGCGCATACAGATACGCAGTATTTT. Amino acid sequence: CSVTQGAHTDTQYF.

The DNA of the CDR3 is TGTGCCAGCAGCAGAGAGGACACTGAAGCTTTCTTT. This translates into CASSREDTEAFF. The chain couples TRBV6-5 to TRBJ1-1; D remains ambiguous. The CDR3 spans 12 residues. The V and J ends lost 6 bases and 3 bases respectively, with 8 bases between them. Germline V gene lookup returns CDR1 MNHEY and CDR2 SVGAGI.

The CDR3 protein is CASSPTGISNQPQHF. In nucleotides, the CDR3 is TGTGCCAGCAGCCCGACAGGGATCAGCAATCAGCCCCAGCATTTT. This chain links TRBV9 with TRBJ1-5, with 7 nucleotides matching TRBD1. The germline CDR1 and CDR2 sequences are SGDLS and YYNGEE. V shed 4 bases, J shed 1 base, and the junction held 5 bases outside the gene matches. This CDR3 contains 15 residues.

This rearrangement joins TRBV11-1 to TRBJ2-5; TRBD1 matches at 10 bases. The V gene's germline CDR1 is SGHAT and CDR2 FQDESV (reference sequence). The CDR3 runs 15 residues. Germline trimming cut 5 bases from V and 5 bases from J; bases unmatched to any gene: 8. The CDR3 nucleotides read TGTGCCAGCAGCCTAACGACAGGGGGCTGGGAGACCCAGTACTTC. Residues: CASSLTTGGWETQYF.

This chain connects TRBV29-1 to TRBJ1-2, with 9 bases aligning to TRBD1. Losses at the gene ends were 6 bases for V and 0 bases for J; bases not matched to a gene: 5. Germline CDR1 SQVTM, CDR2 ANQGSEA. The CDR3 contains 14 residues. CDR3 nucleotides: TGCAGCGTGGGCGGACAGGGGACTAACTATGGCTACACCTTC. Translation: CSVGGQGTNYGYTF.

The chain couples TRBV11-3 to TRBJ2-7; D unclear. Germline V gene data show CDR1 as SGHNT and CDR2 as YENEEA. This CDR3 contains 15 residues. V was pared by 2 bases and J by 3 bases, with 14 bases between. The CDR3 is CASSLFRENSYEQYF. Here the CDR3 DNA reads TGTGCCAGCAGCTTATTCCGCGAAAACAGCTACGAGCAGTACTTC.